Listed below are T cell receptor beta chains from one sample, sequenced in a study of early T cells in non-severe SARS-CoV-2 infection. TCRdb redid the calling of the 5' RACE reads with MiXCR, one entry per CDR3 protein. The sample has fewer than 70,000 distinct CDR3 sequences; around 12% are singletons. The specimen was whole blood. These TCRs come from an adult who was a healthcare worker with PCR-confirmed SARS-CoV-2 infection or an uninfected control (not recorded which). Both conserved end residues are part of each CDR3. The D gene is left open where the match is weak. Size values are once, few and many counts, or a class for expanded clones, and some rows have none.

CASSLVTGGLFF,TGTGCCAGCAGCTTGGTGACAGGGGGCTTGTTCTTC,many,TRBJ2-1,TRBV5-4,TRBD1
CATSDFSGSGHHPETQYF,TGTGCCACCAGTGATTTTAGCGGTTCCGGACACCACCCAGAGACCCAGTACTTC,many,TRBJ2-5,TRBV24-1,-
CASSPRDASVVTRNAGELFF,TGTGCCAGCAGTCCCAGAGACGCTAGCGTCGTAACTAGAAACGCCGGGGAGCTGTTTTTT,few,TRBJ2-2,TRBV6-6,-
CASSIDRTSGASYEQYF,TGTGCCAGTAGTATAGATCGAACTAGCGGGGCCTCCTACGAGCAGTACTTC,many,TRBJ2-7,TRBV19,TRBD2
CASSYRDSLQETQYF,TGTGCCAGCAGTTACCGGGACAGCTTACAAGAGACCCAGTACTTC,many,TRBJ2-5,TRBV6-6,TRBD1
CASSPPNRDGYTF,TGTGCCAGCAGTCCGCCGAACAGGGATGGCTACACCTTC,many,TRBJ1-2,TRBV28,-
CASLEGRGWTEAFF,TGCGCCAGCCTGGAGGGCAGGGGGTGGACTGAAGCTTTCTTT,many,TRBJ1-1,TRBV10-2,TRBD1
CASSYSSGGYGYTF,TGTGCCAGCAGTTACTCGTCAGGGGGATATGGCTACACCTTC,many,TRBJ1-2,TRBV6-5,TRBD1
CSVQGATNEKLFF,TGCAGCGTCCAGGGAGCAACTAATGAAAAACTGTTTTTT,many,TRBJ1-4,TRBV29-1,-
CASTRGRAALGYTF,TGTGCCAGCACCCGGGGGAGGGCAGCCCTTGGCTACACCTTC,few,TRBJ1-2,TRBV12-3/TRBV12-4,-
CASTRAGDGANVLTF,TGTGCCAGCACCAGGGCAGGGGACGGGGCCAACGTCCTGACTTTC,-,TRBJ2-6,TRBV5-5,-
CASNRQGMNTEAFF,TGCGCCAGCAATCGACAGGGCATGAACACTGAAGCTTTCTTT,-,TRBJ1-1,TRBV5-1,TRBD1
CASSYTPGAEETQYF,TGCGCCAGCAGTTATACTCCGGGAGCTGAAGAGACCCAGTACTTC,many,TRBJ2-5,TRBV5-1,-
CSAASGMEETQYF,TGCAGTGCAGCGAGCGGGATGGAGGAGACCCAGTACTTC,many,TRBJ2-5,TRBV20-1,TRBD2
CSARALRLGNQPQHF,TGCAGTGCTCGGGCCCTCCGTCTCGGCAATCAGCCCCAGCATTTT,many,TRBJ1-5,TRBV20-1,-
CARGVGARSVGEQFF,TGTGCCAGGGGGGTTGGGGCAAGGAGTGTGGGTGAGCAGTTCTTC,many,TRBJ2-1,TRBV2,-
CASSVQGTSGNTIYF,TGTGCCAGCAGCGTACAGGGCACCTCTGGAAACACCATATATTTT,few,TRBJ1-3,TRBV9,-
CASSQESPGRGTEAFF,TGCGCCAGCAGCCAAGAGTCTCCAGGGAGGGGCACTGAAGCTTTCTTT,few,TRBJ1-1,TRBV4-1,-
CSVEELAGVLNEQFF,TGCAGCGTTGAAGAACTAGCGGGGGTTTTGAATGAGCAGTTCTTC,-,TRBJ2-1,TRBV29-1,TRBD2
CASSPGPVGEQYF,TGTGCCAGCAGCCCTGGCCCCGTCGGCGAGCAGTACTTC,-,TRBJ2-7,TRBV7-3,-
CASSLRNGEQFF,TGTGCCAGCAGCTTGAGGAACGGTGAGCAGTTCTTC,few,TRBJ2-1,TRBV7-9,-
CASSLGLADLDEQYF,TGTGCCAGCAGCTTAGGTTTAGCGGATCTCGACGAGCAGTACTTC,many,TRBJ2-7,TRBV7-9,-
CASSLLAGGPDTQYF,TGTGCCAGCAGCTTACTAGCGGGGGGGCCCGATACGCAGTATTTT,many,TRBJ2-3,TRBV11-2,TRBD2
CASSATGLTNEKLFF,TGTGCCAGTAGTGCGACCGGGCTGACTAATGAAAAACTGTTTTTT,many,TRBJ1-4,TRBV19,-
CSATFVVDYEQYF,TGCAGTGCCACTTTCGTAGTCGACTACGAGCAGTACTTC,-,TRBJ2-7,TRBV20-1,-
CSVEVNTEAFF,TGCAGCGTTGAAGTGAACACTGAAGCTTTCTTT,few,TRBJ1-1,TRBV29-1,-
CASSGRDVGANVLTF,TGTGCCAGCAGCGGCCGGGACGTGGGGGCCAACGTCCTGACTTTC,-,TRBJ2-6,TRBV5-4,-
CASSLGDGHSPLHF,TGTGCCAGCAGCTTAGGGGACGGGCATTCACCCCTCCACTTT,many,TRBJ1-6,TRBV7-8,-
CASSVALSDTQYF,TGTGCCAGCAGCGTAGCACTCTCCGATACGCAGTATTTT,few,TRBJ2-3,TRBV9,-
CSVCFSYSGNTIYF,TGCAGCGTTTGTTTTAGTTACTCTGGAAACACCATATATTTT,few,TRBJ1-3,TRBV29-1,-
CATAMDRVSYTEAFF,TGTGCCACCGCGATGGACAGGGTGTCATACACTGAAGCTTTCTTT,many,TRBJ1-1,TRBV10-3,TRBD1
CASSLGNRGYEQYF,TGTGCCAGCAGCTTGGGAAACAGGGGTTACGAGCAGTACTTC,few,TRBJ2-7,TRBV5-6,TRBD1
CAISSRVAGGVQYF,TGTGCCATCAGTTCCAGAGTGGCCGGTGGGGTTCAGTACTTC,few,TRBJ2-4,TRBV10-3,-
CASSSYLGANEAFF,TGCGCCAGCAGCTCGTATTTAGGAGCTAATGAAGCTTTCTTT,many,TRBJ1-1,TRBV5-1,-
CASTFSVSWGNTEAFF,TGTGCCAGCACTTTCAGTGTATCGTGGGGGAACACTGAAGCTTTCTTT,few,TRBJ1-1,TRBV12-3/TRBV12-4,-
CATSVRTSGNHEQFF,TGTGCCACCAGTGTCAGGACTAGCGGGAACCATGAGCAGTTCTTC,many,TRBJ2-1,TRBV24-1,TRBD2
CASSYSFGGSGELFF,TGTGCCAGCAGCTACTCGTTTGGGGGATCCGGGGAGCTGTTTTTT,many,TRBJ2-2,TRBV11-2,-
CASSYSAVGYEQYF,TGTGCCAGCAGTTACAGCGCTGTTGGGTACGAGCAGTACTTC,-,TRBJ2-7,TRBV6-2/TRBV6-3,-
CASSPGRGPHNEQFF,TGTGCTAGCAGCCCGGGGCGGGGGCCCCACAATGAGCAGTTCTTC,many,TRBJ2-1,TRBV7-7,-
CASSWQLSYEQYF,TGTGCCAGCAGTTGGCAGCTCTCCTACGAGCAGTACTTC,once,TRBJ2-7,TRBV28,-
CASSPITGNGDEQFF,TGTGCCAGCAGCCCCATCACAGGGAATGGGGATGAGCAGTTCTTC,-,TRBJ2-1,TRBV7-8,-